Here is one T cell receptor beta chain with its context. The antigen remains unidentified. CD45RA+ naive and CD45RA-negative memory subsets were separated from CD4+ cells. For sorted subsets, approximately 200 ng DNA per replicate equaled 30,000 or so T cell genomes. Libraries were prepared by immunoSEQ multiplex PCR; TCRdb keeps only in-frame clonotypes and omits some of them. The table records about 1.5 million clones, around 98% of them present only once. These data belong to a study of shared clonotypes between healthy human individuals. General study findings and limits: Naive CD4 clonotype sharing across four donors was approximately 5.2%. As a rule, naive subsets had a larger estimated richness than memory subsets.

The V end lost 3 bases, the J end lost 8 bases, and 8 bases lay between the germline ends. This CDR3 is 12 amino acids long. Germline CDR1 is SGDLS and CDR2 is YYNGEE. This receptor was obtained from a man aged 25 to 45 in good health. The chain is built from TRBV9 and TRBJ2-2; D is perhaps TRBD2 (6 bases). Sequencing was done on a sample of naive CD4+ T cells sorted from blood. Indicated subset: CD45RA+ positively selected. CDR3 amino acids: CASSAAGGELFF. The CDR3 DNA reads as TGTGCCAGCAGCGCAGCGGGTGGGGAGCTGTTTTTT.